This T cell receptor beta chain was captured in a study of cytomegalovirus exposure and HLA in healthy donors. With 60 Vbeta and 13 Jbeta primers, the PCR was carried out. Clones were read by immunoSEQ multiplex PCR, and TCRdb kept only the in-frame ones, dropping some. The sample has 180,000 or so clones; roughly 74% are singletons. V was clipped by 5 bases and J by 8 bases; unmatched bases: 11. The CDR3 is 15 residues long. Per germline, CDR1 MNHEY and CDR2 SMNVEV (reference sequence). This clone occurred a few times. What was sequenced was PBMCs. The TCR was taken from a woman aged 35 to 49 in good health and CMV-seropositive. This chain joins TRBV27 and TRBJ1-4, with 7 bases that match TRBD1. CDR3 in DNA: TGTGCCAGCAGTCCCCAGACAGGGAGGTTAGAAAAACTGTTTTTT. Protein sequence: CASSPQTGRLEKLFF.